What follows are 31 T cell receptor beta chains derived from one specimen sequenced in a study of shared clonotypes between healthy human individuals. Sequencing was performed with immunoSEQ multiplex PCR; in TCRdb, only in-frame clones are kept and a portion is missing. The table lists roughly 2,300,000 clones, 85% to 95% of them singletons. Specimen: naive CD4+ T cells from PBMCs. Subset of the sample: CD45RA+ positively selected. All receptors come from a man aged 18 to 30 in good health. Some clones in this sample may be carry-over from other donors' samples.

Regarding this clone: The same CDR3 is also encoded by other DNA sequences in this sample. V and J are TRBV27 and TRBJ1-1, with D maybe TRBD1 (5 bases). Germline values: CDR1 MNHEY, CDR2 SMNVEV (reference sequence). V dropped 2 bases and J dropped 5 bases, with 6 bases sitting between them. The CDR3 consists of 12 residues. The CDR3 region has the DNA TGTGCCAGCAGTTTAAGGGGAACTGAAGCTTTCTTT. This sequence encodes CASSLRGTEAFF.

The chain links TRBV25-1 to TRBJ2-3; 7 bases are a match to TRBD1. The germline CDR1 and CDR2 sequences are MGHDK and SYGVNS. The CDR3 spans 15 residues. V trimming: 3 bases; J trimming: 1 base; junction bases outside the gene matches: 4. The CDR3 is CASSETGWGTDTQYF. The CDR3 DNA sequence: TGTGCCAGCAGTGAGACAGGGTGGGGCACAGATACGCAGTATTTT.

Regarding this clone: Within the sample, other DNA sequences also encode this same CDR3. V is TRBV18 and J is TRBJ2-7; D perhaps matches TRBD2 (6 bases). Germline V gives CDR1 KGHSH, CDR2 LQKENI. This CDR3 spans 14 amino acids. Trimming took 3 bases from V and 0 from J, leaving 9 bases between them. CDR3 loop: CASSPSGGSYEQYF. The CDR3 bases are TGTGCCAGCTCACCCTCCGGGGGCTCCTACGAGCAGTACTTC. The complete variable domain, with remaining parts taken from reference TRBV18 and TRBJ2-7, reads NAGVMQNPRHLVRRRGQEARLRCSPMKGHSHVYWYRQLPEEGLKFMVYLQKENIIDESGMPKERFSAEFPKEGPSILRIQQVVRGDSAAYFCASSPSGGSYEQYFGPGTRLTVT.

The chain recombines TRBV4-3 with TRBJ2-2; D gene uncertain. With 0 bases removed from V and 2 bases from J, the gap between germline ends came to 10 bases. The germline V gene encodes CDR1 LGHNA and CDR2 YSLEER. There are 16 residues in the CDR3. The CDR3 region is CASSQEVPANTGELFF. CDR3 DNA sequence: TGCGCCAGCAGCCAAGAAGTGCCAGCTAACACCGGGGAGCTGTTTTTT.

The chain combines TRBV5-1 with TRBJ1-1; D is unresolved. Trimming removed 6 bases at V and 1 base at J, with 10 bases between. Germline values: CDR1 SGHRS, CDR2 YFSETQ. The CDR3 is 13 residues long. CDR3 residues: CASNQTPNTEAFF. The DNA for the CDR3 is TGCGCCAGCAACCAAACCCCGAACACTGAAGCTTTCTTT.

This chain connects TRBV28 to TRBJ2-1; 12 bases agree with TRBD2. Germline CDR1 is MDHEN and CDR2 is SYDVKM. There are 15 residues in the CDR3. Losses at the gene ends were 4 bases for V and 13 bases for J; bases not matched to a gene: 11. This chain's CDR3 is CASSSVGLAGTPQFF. CDR3 nucleotide sequence: TGTGCCAGCAGTTCTGTTGGACTAGCGGGGACACCCCAGTTCTTC.

The chain employs TRBV11-2 and TRBJ1-1, with TRBD1 as a possible D gene (5 bases). Germline assignment: CDR1 SGHAT and CDR2 FQNNGV. The CDR3 covers 13 residues. Trimming removed 5 bases from V and 1 base from J, with 8 bases in between. CDR3: CASSHGGNTEAFF. The DNA of the CDR3 is TGTGCCAGCAGCCATGGGGGGAACACTGAAGCTTTCTTT.

With respect to this clone: The same CDR3 also results from other DNA sequences found in this sample. This chain uses TRBV28 with TRBJ1-5; a possible D gene is TRBD1 (5 bases). V was trimmed by 7 bases and J by 7 bases, leaving 14 bases between them. This CDR3 has 13 amino acids. CDR1 is MDHEN and CDR2 is SYDVKM in the germline V gene. CDR3 residues: CASTQGGGQPQHF. DNA of the CDR3: TGTGCCAGCACCCAGGGCGGGGGACAGCCCCAGCATTTT.

This clone was found a few times. DNA of the CDR3: TGTGCCAGCAGTTACAAGCCCGACAGTAACTATGGCTACACCTTC. The encoded protein is CASSYKPDSNYGYTF. This chain joins TRBV6-6 and TRBJ1-2, with D possibly matching TRBD1 (5 bases). V lost 2 bases, J lost 1 base, and 11 bases lay in between. Germline CDR1 is MNHNY and CDR2 is SVGAGI (reference sequence). The CDR3 is 15 amino acids.

The chain uses TRBV21-1 and TRBJ1-2; no check of the table's D call, TRBD1, against the DNA was made. TRBV21-1 is a known pseudogene. The CDR3 loop spans 19 amino acids. Here the CDR3 reads CASSARLYFRGRRRGGYTF. CDR3 DNA sequence: TGTGCCAGCAGCGCTCGCCTGTATTTCAGGGGGCGCAGGCGCGGGGGCTACACCTTC.

This chain joins TRBV7-3 and TRBJ2-5; the match to TRBD2 covers 13 bases. The V and J ends lost 5 bases and 5 bases, in that order; junction bases with no gene match: 5. Germline V CDR1 and CDR2: SGHTA, FQGTGA. This CDR3 region has 15 residues. The CDR3 region is CASSLLAGGSETQYF. The CDR3 DNA reads TGTGCCAGCAGCCTACTAGCGGGAGGGTCTGAGACCCAGTACTTC.

This rearrangement joins TRBV10-3 to TRBJ1-1; TRBD1 might be the D (5 bases). Germline CDR1 reads ENHRY; CDR2 reads SYGVKD. Deletions cut 4 bases from V and 1 base from J, with 13 bases between. The CDR3 covers 15 residues. CDR3 sequence reads: CAISVSITGNTEAFF. Here the CDR3 DNA reads TGTGCCATCAGTGTCAGTATCACAGGGAACACTGAAGCTTTCTTT.

This rearrangement joins TRBV29-1 to TRBJ2-1; D might be TRBD1 or TRBD2, each matching 9 bases. This CDR3 is built from 18 residues. CDR1 is SQVTM, CDR2 ANQGSEA, per germline. Trimming left V 6 bases short and J 5 bases short, with 29 bases between. The CDR3 region is CSVGQGPWLAGRDNEQFF. As DNA, the CDR3 is TGCAGCGTAGGACAGGGGCCTTGGCTAGCGGGGCGGGACAATGAGCAGTTCTTC.

The J gene is TRBJ2-7, the V gene TRBV7-8; TRBD2 matches at 12 bases. The CDR3 has 16 residues. The germline V gene has CDR1 SGHVS and CDR2 FQNEAQ. Losses at the gene ends were 4 bases for V and 2 bases for J; bases not matched to a gene: 6. CDR3 loop: CASSSSRTSGTYEQYF. The CDR3 nucleotides read TGTGCCAGCAGCTCTTCCAGGACTAGCGGGACCTACGAGCAGTACTTC. The full variable domain, completed using reference TRBV7-8 and TRBJ2-7, is GAGVSQSPRYKVAKRGQDVALRCDPISGHVSLFWYQQALGQGPEFLTYFQNEAQLDKSGLPSDRFFAERPEGSVSTLKIQRTQQEDSAVYLCASSSSRTSGTYEQYFGPGTRLTVT.

In DNA form, the CDR3 reads TGTGCCAGCGTATATAGCAATCAGCCCCAGCATTTT. Translated: CASVYSNQPQHF. The chain is built from TRBV27 and TRBJ1-5; D unresolved. The ends were cut back, 8 bases at V and 0 bases at J, with 5 bases in the middle. The CDR3 loop spans 12 amino acids. Germline CDR1 MNHEY, CDR2 SMNVEV (reference sequence).

The V and J genes are TRBV7-2 and TRBJ1-2, with 12 bases matching TRBD1. The ends lost 4 bases at V and 8 bases at J; junction bases unmatched: 2. This CDR3 contains 13 residues. Germline CDR1 and CDR2: SGHTA and FQGNSA. The CDR3 bases are TGTGCCAGCAGCTGGGACAGGGGGCGCGGCTACACCTTC. Translated: CASSWDRGRGYTF. The variable domain in full, with the rest retrieved from reference TRBV7-2 and TRBJ1-2, is GAGVSQSPSNKVTEKGKDVELRCDPISGHTALYWYRQSLGQGLEFLIYFQGNSAPDKSGLPSDRFSAERTGGSVSTLTIQRTQQEDSAVYLCASSWDRGRGYTFGSGTRLTVV.

This clone occurred a few times. This chain joins TRBV15 and TRBJ1-4; unclear D gene. V shed 1 base and J shed 7 bases, with 7 bases lying between them. This CDR3 spans 13 amino acids. Looked up from germline, CDR1 is LNHNV and CDR2 is YYDKDF (reference sequence). The CDR3 loop is CATSRGGSEKLFF. In DNA form, the CDR3 reads TGTGCCACCAGCAGAGGAGGGAGTGAAAAACTGTTTTTT.

This chain uses TRBV7-4 with TRBJ2-7; D gene uncertain. CDR1 is SGHVT, CDR2 SQSDAQ, per germline. CDR3 length equals 14 residues. Trimming removed 3 bases from V and 0 bases from J, with 9 bases in between. The DNA of the CDR3 is TGTGCCAGCAGCTTCCGGCCGAGCTCCTACGAGCAGTACTTC. Its translation: CASSFRPSSYEQYF.

This sequence joins TRBV28 and TRBJ1-5; 12 nucleotides match TRBD1. The CDR3 has 16 amino acids. Looked up from germline, CDR1 is MDHEN and CDR2 is SYDVKM. V was clipped by 6 bases and J by 7 bases; unmatched bases: 10. The CDR3 nucleotides read TGTGCCAGCAGGATACTCGGGACAGGGGGCGTACAGCCCCAGCATTTT. It specifies CASRILGTGGVQPQHF. Full variable domain (remainder filled in from reference TRBV28 and TRBJ1-5): DVKVTQSSRYLVKRTGEKVFLECVQDMDHENMFWYRQDPGLGLRLIYFSYDVKMKEKGDIPEGYSVSREKKERFSLILESASTNQTSMYLCASRILGTGGVQPQHFGDGTRLSIL.

A word on this clone: This same CDR3 is encoded by further DNA sequences in the sample. This chain joins TRBV11-2 and TRBJ1-3, with D perhaps TRBD1 (6 bases). CDR3 length equals 16 residues. V was pared by 0 bases and J by 7 bases, with 16 bases between. From germline, CDR1 is SGHAT and CDR2 FQNNGV. In DNA, the CDR3 is TGTGCCAGCAGCTTAGACCCCCGGGGGAGGGGGAACACCATATATTTT. Translation: CASSLDPRGRGNTIYF.

Worth noting for this clone: The sample holds other DNA sequences that translate to the same CDR3. This rearrangement joins TRBV6-6 to TRBJ2-5, with TRBD2 matching 13 bases. The V gene end was trimmed by 4 bases and the J gene end by 4 bases; junction bases not matched to a gene: 3. The length of the CDR3 is 15 residues. CDR1 and CDR2 from the germline V gene are MNHNY and SVGAGI (reference sequence). In DNA form, the CDR3 reads TGTGCCAGCAGTTCCCGGACTAGCGGGAGAGAGACCCAGTACTTC. It translates to CASSSRTSGRETQYF.

The chain links TRBV18 to TRBJ2-7; the D call may be TRBD1 or TRBD2 (5 bases each). Germline CDR1 reads KGHSH; CDR2 reads LQKENI. This CDR3 is built from 14 residues. V was trimmed by 2 bases and J by 6 bases, leaving 14 bases between them. CDR3 bases: TGTGCCAGCTCACCAGGGACCTGGGAAGGCGAGCAGTACTTC. Translating gives CASSPGTWEGEQYF.

The chain carries TRBV6-5 and TRBJ2-3; possibly TRBD2 for D (6 bases). V was trimmed by 5 bases and J by 2 bases, leaving 11 bases between them. The CDR3 is 14 amino acids. Germline V CDR1 and CDR2: MNHEY, SVGAGI. In DNA form, the CDR3 reads TGTGCCAGCAGTCCTCAGGACTACACAGATACGCAGTATTTT. Its translation: CASSPQDYTDTQYF.

J is TRBJ2-5 and V is TRBV7-9; D is uncertain. Germline CDR1 reads SEHNR; CDR2 reads FQNEAQ (reference sequence). Deletions cut 5 bases from V and 2 bases from J, with 6 bases between. This CDR3 has 12 residues. The CDR3 DNA is TGTGCCAGCAGCCCACAACAAGAGACCCAGTACTTC. It specifies CASSPQQETQYF.

The chain joins TRBV6-6 to TRBJ1-1, with a possible D match to TRBD1 (5 bases). CDR3 length: 15 amino acids. Germline assignment: CDR1 MNHNY and CDR2 SVGAGI (reference sequence). Between the trimmed V and J ends, which lost 6 bases and 6 bases, there was a span of 20 bases. CDR3 DNA sequence: TGTGCCAGCAGGGAAGGGGCGAGGCTCCCCCCTGAAGCTTTCTTT. Its protein product is CASREGARLPPEAFF.

This clone occurred once. This same CDR3 is encoded by further DNA sequences in the sample. V is TRBV28 and J is TRBJ2-6; D uncertain. CDR1 is MDHEN and CDR2 is SYDVKM in the germline V gene. V shed 2 bases and J shed 4 bases, with 9 bases lying between them. The CDR3 extends over 15 amino acids. The CDR3 is CASSLGGAGANVLTF. The CDR3, as DNA: TGTGCCAGCAGTTTAGGTGGAGCAGGGGCCAACGTCCTGACTTTC.

This rearrangement joins TRBV15 to TRBJ2-1; the match to TRBD2 covers 9 bases. V trimming: 3 bases; J trimming: 4 bases; junction bases outside the gene matches: 4. The length of the CDR3 is 15 residues. Germline values: CDR1 LNHNV, CDR2 YYDKDF (reference sequence). In DNA form, the CDR3 reads TGTGCCACCAGCAGTCTAGCGGGACCATACAATGAGCAGTTCTTC. Residues: CATSSLAGPYNEQFF.

This sequence joins TRBV6-5 and TRBJ1-6, with TRBD1 matching 7 bases. This CDR3 spans 15 amino acids. Per germline, CDR1 MNHEY and CDR2 SVGAGI. V lost 2 bases, J lost 8 bases, and 6 bases stayed unmatched. Here the CDR3 reads CASSYNPTGDSPLHF. The DNA for the CDR3 is TGTGCCAGCAGTTACAATCCTACAGGGGATTCACCCCTCCACTTT.

The chain couples TRBV14 to TRBJ1-2; D unclear. V was trimmed by 2 bases and J by 5 bases, leaving 6 bases between them. CDR1 SGHDN and CDR2 FVKESK come from the germline V gene. The CDR3 totals 12 residues. CDR3 sequence: CASSQMGYGYTF. DNA for the CDR3: TGTGCCAGCAGCCAAATGGGTTATGGCTACACCTTC.

The chain has TRBV2 and TRBJ2-7; the D gene is possibly TRBD2 (5 bases). Trimming left V 6 bases short and J 9 bases short, with 15 bases between. This CDR3 comprises 12 residues. Germline V CDR1 and CDR2: SNHLY, FYNNEI. The CDR3 DNA reads as TGTGCCAGCAGATTTGAGGAGGTCGGGCAGTACTTC. Protein product: CASRFEEVGQYF.

The chain has TRBV30 and TRBJ2-6; D is uncertain. This CDR3 contains 14 residues. V was cut by 3 bases and J by 4 bases, with 10 bases left in between. Per the germline V gene, CDR1 is GTSNPN and CDR2 is SVGIG (reference sequence). The CDR3 DNA reads as TGTGCCTGGAGGACAACCAGGGGGGCCAACGTCCTGACTTTC. Protein: CAWRTTRGANVLTF.